This TCR beta chain derives from a study of T cells in Graves' hyperthyroidism and ophthalmopathy. The source material, RNA transcripts, was used to amplify TCR beta CDR3 regions. First-round RT-PCR targeting the TCR CDR3 was performed with the HTBI primer set. One entry per CDR3 protein, called by TCRdb with MiXCR from the multiplex PCR reads. The table lists approximately 370,000 distinct CDR3 sequences, roughly a sixth of them singletons. Comment on this clonotype: The antigen is unknown. The junction departs from the called germline gene at one end, perhaps through a read error.

Whole-study findings and limits: The authors' 13 V-J model separated ophthalmopathy from stable hyperthyroidism. Researchers found most expanded thyroid clonotypes above 0.001 in blood as well. The model foresaw ophthalmopathy a median roughly 6 months prior to onset.

The CDR3 is 15 amino acids. The germline CDR1 and CDR2 sequences are GTSNPN and SVGIG (reference sequence). The sample, blood from the first hyperthyroidism diagnosis, precedes any ophthalmopathy symptoms. Sequencing was done on a sample of blood. V gene TRBV30 combines with J gene TRBJ1-3, with a tentative D call TRBD1 (5 bases). This sequence was found in a woman aged 25 to 39 with Graves' hyperthyroidism that later progressed to Graves' ophthalmopathy. The CDR3 nucleotides read TGTGCCTGGAGTTGGGTGAGGACAACGGGAAACACCGTATATTTT. Its translation: CAWSWVRTTGNTVYF.